This entry concerns a single T cell receptor (beta chain). What it recognizes is unknown. The data are from a study of cytotoxic CD8 clonotypes in ibrutinib-treated CLL. Study-level results: Progressing and sustained-remission patients had different sampling times.

Sequencing was performed with immunoSEQ multiplex PCR; in TCRdb, only in-frame clones are kept and a portion is missing. Among approximately 45,000 clones, roughly 76% were seen once, and the ten largest hold about 13%. The V end was cut by 5 bases, the J end by 1 base, with 11 bases between. Germline CDR1 is SGHTA and CDR2 is FQGNSA. The CDR3 length is 14 residues. The clonotype originates from a human donor with chronic lymphocytic leukemia. This specimen consisted of PBMCs, obtained after 12 months of ibrutinib treatment. The chain combines TRBV7-2 with TRBJ2-5; D gene ambiguous. CDR3 sequence (DNA): TGTGCCAGCAGCCCCTCCATTTTCCAAGAGACCCAGTACTTC. It encodes CASSPSIFQETQYF.